This TCR beta chain was captured by sequencing in a study of blood T cell repertoires in COVID-19. Some clones are missing from TCRdb's copy, which holds only in-frame ones; the method was immunoSEQ multiplex PCR. Of some 130,000 clones listed, over 80% are singletons. CDR1 and CDR2 from the germline V gene are SGHRS and YFSETQ. V lost 4 bases, J lost 8 bases, and 9 bases stayed unmatched. This CDR3 contains 15 residues. The chain uses TRBV5-1 and TRBJ1-2, with 12 bases fitting TRBD1. What was sequenced was peripheral blood. The receptor was isolated from a man between 65 and 85 years old with acute or convalescent COVID-19. The CDR3 nucleotides read TGCGCCAGCAGCGACGCGGGACAGGGGGCTTGGGGCTACACCTTC. It codes for CASSDAGQGAWGYTF.